This T cell receptor (beta chain) appears in the sequencing data of a study of T cells in Graves' hyperthyroidism and ophthalmopathy. Findings and caveats of the study: From stable hyperthyroidism, ophthalmopathy was set apart by a 13 V-J model.

Researchers amplified the TCR beta CDR3 regions from RNA transcripts. The TCR CDR3 first-round RT-PCR relied on the HTBI primer set. TCRdb itself ran the multiplex PCR reads through MiXCR, one entry per CDR3 protein. The sample contains about 560,000 distinct CDR3 sequences, 15% to 19% of which appear only once. Hyperthyroidism of Graves' type that showed no ophthalmopathy progression within 18 months was stable. Newly diagnosed hyperthyroidism, duration under 2 months, in patients aged 18 to 65. This clonotype was seen at least ten times. Its antigen is as yet unknown. This CDR3 has 15 amino acids. From germline, CDR1 is SNHLY and CDR2 FYNNEI. The V gene lost 1 base and the J gene lost 1 base, with 8 bases spanning the gap.

The chain has TRBV2 and TRBJ2-1; possibly TRBD1 for D (5 bases). Sequencing was carried out using blood. The origin of this receptor is a woman younger than 45 with Graves' hyperthyroidism. CDR3 protein: CASSEVRGSYNEQFF. CDR3 DNA sequence: TGTGCCAGCAGTGAAGTAAGGGGATCCTACAATGAGCAGTTCTTC.